One TCR beta chain is described in this entry. What it recognizes is unknown. This sample was taken from a study of T cell responses to AZD1222 COVID-19 vaccine. General study findings and limits: Samples come after the peak T cell response, not at day 14.

The repertoire was sequenced with immunoSEQ multiplex PCR; TCRdb's copy has only in-frame clones and lacks some. This sample yields some 94,000 clones, of which more than 90% are seen a single time; about an eighth belongs to the top ten. This specimen consisted of peripheral blood, obtained on day 0 of AZD1222 vaccination. The receptor comes from an adult in good health.

In nucleotides, the CDR3 is TGTGCCAGTGCTACCGGGGGACCCTACGAGCAGTACTTC. Its protein product is CASATGGPYEQYF. The chain links TRBV6-5 to TRBJ2-7, with a possible D match to TRBD2 (6 bases). The CDR3 runs 13 residues. From germline, CDR1 is MNHEY and CDR2 SVGAGI. Trimming cost V 9 bases and J 2 bases, with 14 bases left between them.